Following are 28 T cell receptor beta chains from one sample sequenced in a study of T cells in Graves' hyperthyroidism and ophthalmopathy. Template material for amplifying TCR beta CDR3 regions consisted of RNA transcripts. Initially, a first-round RT-PCR of the TCR CDR3 employed the HTBI primer set. In TCRdb, the multiplex PCR reads were re-called with MiXCR into one record per CDR3 protein. The table shows 500,000 to 800,000 distinct CDR3 sequences, with around 15% occurring only once. Sequencing used blood. These receptors were obtained from a woman in her forties or fifties with Graves' ophthalmopathy.

The chain employs TRBV5-1 and TRBJ2-1; no clear D. Per the germline V gene, CDR1 is SGHRS and CDR2 is YFSETQ. Trimming left V 3 bases short and J 8 bases short, with 15 bases between. The CDR3 sequence is 14 residues long. As DNA, the CDR3 is TGCGCCAGCAGCTCCCCGACAACTTTCCATGAGCAGTTCTTC. Translated, it gives CASSSPTTFHEQFF.

This clonotype has ten or more counts. The V gene is TRBV7-9, the J gene TRBJ2-3, with 16 nucleotides matching TRBD2. The CDR3 runs 17 residues. The germline gives CDR1 SEHNR, CDR2 FQNEAQ (reference sequence). With 6 bases clipped from V and 1 base from J, the junction kept 4 bases outside the gene matches. As DNA, the CDR3 is TGTGCCAGCAGGGGGACTAGCGGGAGGGCCGGCACAGATACGCAGTATTTT. This translates into CASRGTSGRAGTDTQYF.

V usage is TRBV6-2 or TRBV6-3 and J usage is TRBJ2-1; 8 nucleotides align to TRBD1. This CDR3 has 16 amino acids. V shed 4 bases, J shed 2 bases, and the junction held 7 bases outside the gene matches. Germline lookup yields CDR1 MNHEY and CDR2 SVGEGT. The CDR3 region is CASSSTGTGPYNEQFF. CDR3 nucleotide sequence: TGTGCCAGCAGTTCTACCGGGACAGGCCCCTACAATGAGCAGTTCTTC.

The chain combines TRBV4-2 with TRBJ2-1; D is ambiguous. Germline CDR1 and CDR2: LGHNA and YNFKEQ. V lost 1 base and J lost 0, with 13 bases in between. The CDR3 is 17 residues long. The CDR3 here is CASSQVARRSSYNEQFF. In nucleotides, the CDR3 is TGTGCCAGCAGCCAAGTGGCTCGACGGAGCTCCTACAATGAGCAGTTCTTC.

This clonotype was counted at least ten times. The chain recombines TRBV7-2 with TRBJ2-5, with D unresolved. The CDR3 has 14 residues. Between the trimmed V and J ends, which lost 5 bases and 5 bases, there was a span of 15 bases. Germline CDR1 reads SGHTA; CDR2 reads FQGNSA. The DNA for the CDR3 is TGTGCCAGCAGCCTAGGCCAGCGTTCGGAGACCCAGTACTTC. It is translated as CASSLGQRSETQYF.

The sample holds a few counts of this clonotype. The chain links TRBV4-1 to TRBJ2-1, with 9 bases matching TRBD2. The junction had 6 bases not matched to a gene; V was cut back by 4 bases and J by 8 bases. Germline V gives CDR1 MGHRA, CDR2 YSYEKL. The length of the CDR3 is 14 residues. CDR3 sequence: CASSLGTSIHEQFF. Written as DNA, the CDR3 is TGCGCCAGCAGCCTAGGGACTAGCATCCATGAGCAGTTCTTC.

The chain has TRBV19 and TRBJ2-2, with 8 nucleotides matching TRBD2. Trimming took 9 bases from V and 7 from J; bases not matched to a gene: 4. The CDR3 has 12 residues. Germline V gives CDR1 LNHDA, CDR2 SQIVND (reference sequence). CDR3 DNA sequence: TGTGCCAGCGGGGGGGTTTACGGGGAGCTGTTTTTT. This translates into CASGGVYGELFF.

CDR3 bases: TGTGCCAGCAGTTTTTGGCTAGCGGGAGAGATCTACAATGAGCAGTTCTTC. Protein sequence: CASSFWLAGEIYNEQFF. The rearrangement joins TRBV27 to TRBJ2-1, with TRBD2 matching over 10 bases. The CDR3 loop spans 17 amino acids. The V gene end was trimmed by 3 bases and the J gene end by 3 bases; junction bases not matched to a gene: 8. CDR1 MNHEY and CDR2 SMNVEV come from the germline V gene (reference sequence).

The chain carries TRBV11-2 and TRBJ1-3; 8 bases are a match to TRBD1. The germline V gene encodes CDR1 SGHAT and CDR2 FQNNGV. Trimming at V came to 4 bases and at J to 0 bases, leaving 5 bases not matched to a gene. CDR3 length equals 16 residues. The CDR3 reads CASSSIQGDSGNTIYF. CDR3 bases: TGTGCCAGCAGCTCTATACAGGGGGACTCTGGAAACACCATATATTTT. Complete variable domain (other parts from reference TRBV11-2 and TRBJ1-3): EAGVAQSPRYKIIEKRQSVAFWCNPISGHATLYWYQQILGQGPKLLIQFQNNGVVDDSQLPKDRFSAERLKGVDSTLKIQPAKLEDSAVYLCASSSIQGDSGNTIYFGEGSWLTVV.

This clonotype was seen many times. V usage is TRBV12-3 or TRBV12-4 and J usage is TRBJ2-1; no definite D call. The CDR3 consists of 15 residues. V was shortened by 3 bases and J by 0 bases, with 9 bases between the two germline ends. CDR3 in amino acids: CASSFFDASYNEQFF. The CDR3 region has the DNA TGTGCCAGCAGTTTTTTCGATGCCTCCTACAATGAGCAGTTCTTC.

This clonotype was seen repeatedly, ten times or more. The V call is TRBV15, the J call TRBJ2-5; D could derive from TRBD1 or TRBD2 (6 bases each). CDR3 length: 15 residues. CDR1 is LNHNV, CDR2 YYDKDF, per germline (reference sequence). Between the trimmed V and J ends, which lost 1 base and 4 bases, there was a span of 13 bases. CDR3 protein: CATSRGAGGGETQYF. The CDR3 region has the DNA TGTGCCACCAGCAGAGGGGCTGGAGGGGGAGAGACCCAGTACTTC.

This clonotype was recorded at least ten times. The chain combines TRBV7-8 with TRBJ1-5; no definite D call. There are 17 residues in the CDR3. V gave up 3 bases and J gave up 0 bases, with 15 bases separating them. Germline V gene lookup returns CDR1 SGHVS and CDR2 FQNEAQ. CDR3 sequence: CASSFERVPFSNQPQHF. CDR3 DNA: TGTGCCAGCAGCTTTGAGAGGGTCCCTTTTAGCAATCAGCCCCAGCATTTT.

This clonotype was detected many times. This chain links TRBV11-3 with TRBJ2-1; tentative D call: TRBD1 (5 bases). Germline loops: CDR1 SGHNT, CDR2 YENEEA. Between the trimmed V and J ends, which lost 4 bases and 3 bases, there was a span of 13 bases. The length of the CDR3 is 15 residues. Here the CDR3 DNA reads TGTGCCAGCAGCTCCAAGGATAGGGGCTACAATGAGCAGTTCTTC. Protein: CASSSKDRGYNEQFF.

A few counts support this clonotype. The chain links TRBV5-1 to TRBJ2-3; 12 bases align to TRBD2. Germline trimming cut 1 base from V and 6 bases from J; bases unmatched to any gene: 15. Germline assignment: CDR1 SGHRS and CDR2 YFSETQ. This CDR3 has 19 amino acids. CDR3 loop: CASSLQSGTSGPRFDTQYF. The CDR3 DNA reads TGCGCCAGCAGCTTGCAGTCTGGGACTAGCGGGCCCCGATTCGATACGCAGTATTTT.

This clonotype was found a few times. Just one base apart from a much larger clone, this may be a read error. The chain joins TRBV6-2 or TRBV6-3 to TRBJ2-7; no clear D. CDR1 is MNHEY and CDR2 is SVGEGT in the germline V gene. With 1 base removed from V and 3 bases from J, the gap between germline ends came to 1 base. CDR3 length equals 11 residues. The CDR3 nucleotides are TGTGCCAGCAGTTACTACTACGAGCAGTACTTC. Its translation: CASSYYYEQYF.

The chain recombines TRBV20-1 with TRBJ2-7, with TRBD2 as a possible D gene (5 bases). The V end was cut by 5 bases, the J end by 6 bases, with 20 bases between. CDR3 size: 14 residues. The V gene's germline CDR1 is DFQATT and CDR2 SNEGSKA (reference sequence). CDR3 protein: CSAGEPGLSGEQYF. CDR3 in DNA: TGCAGTGCTGGGGAACCTGGACTCTCGGGCGAGCAGTACTTC.

This clonotype has more than one count but fewer than ten. The chain is built from TRBV28 and TRBJ1-2; unclear D gene. Trimming removed 3 bases from V and 7 bases from J, with 12 bases in between. Germline loops: CDR1 MDHEN, CDR2 SYDVKM. This CDR3 is built from 13 residues. CDR3 DNA: TGTGCCAGCAGTTTCGGCAGGTTTTTTGGCTACACCTTC. Its protein is CASSFGRFFGYTF.

The sample holds many counts of this clonotype. V gene TRBV28 combines with J gene TRBJ2-4; a weak D match, TRBD1 (5 bases). The CDR3 sequence is 16 residues long. CDR1 is MDHEN and CDR2 is SYDVKM in the germline V gene. The V gene lost 5 bases and the J gene lost 5 bases, with 19 bases spanning the gap. The CDR3 reads CASSIRPGKIQNIQYF. The CDR3 region has the DNA TGTGCCAGCAGTATACGACCAGGGAAAATCCAAAACATTCAGTACTTC.

The chain employs TRBV10-3 and TRBJ2-1, with 9 bases fitting TRBD1. The germline V gene encodes CDR1 ENHRY and CDR2 SYGVKD. This CDR3 is 14 amino acids long. Trimming at V came to 4 bases and at J to 8 bases, leaving 6 bases not matched to a gene. This CDR3 is CAISVGTGMYEQFF. In DNA form, the CDR3 reads TGTGCCATCAGTGTAGGGACAGGGATGTATGAGCAGTTCTTC.

The sample holds many counts of this clonotype. The chain uses TRBV6-1 and TRBJ2-3; D unresolved. V was pared by 6 bases and J by 2 bases, with 12 bases between. CDR1 and CDR2 (germline): MNHNS, SASEGT. CDR3 length: 14 amino acids. CDR3 loop: CASSRTSNTDTQYF. The CDR3 coding sequence is TGTGCCAGCAGCCGTACTTCGAACACAGATACGCAGTATTTT.

This clonotype was detected only a few times. The V call is TRBV20-1, the J call TRBJ2-7; 8 bases fit TRBD2. CDR1 is DFQATT and CDR2 is SNEGSKA in the germline V gene (reference sequence). With 2 bases clipped from V and 2 bases from J, the junction kept 8 bases outside the gene matches. CDR3 length equals 15 residues. This chain's CDR3 is CSARLPGLGTYEQYF. DNA of the CDR3: TGCAGTGCTAGACTACCGGGACTAGGCACCTACGAGCAGTACTTC.

The sample holds a few counts of this clonotype. The chain carries TRBV11-2 and TRBJ1-1, with no clear D. This CDR3 region has 15 residues. Germline V gives CDR1 SGHAT, CDR2 FQNNGV. V was trimmed by 3 bases and J by 0 bases, leaving 11 bases between them. CDR3: CASSFRTPVNTEAFF. For the CDR3, the DNA is TGTGCCAGCAGCTTTAGAACCCCTGTGAACACTGAAGCTTTCTTT.

At least ten counts were recorded for this clonotype. This chain uses TRBV12-3 or TRBV12-4 with TRBJ2-5; 9 nucleotides agree with TRBD1. The CDR3 extends over 15 amino acids. The trim removed 4 bases at V and 4 bases at J, leaving 7 bases unmatched. In DNA form, the CDR3 reads TGTGCCAGCAGTTGGGGTGAGGGACAGGGAGAGACCCAGTACTTC. This sequence encodes CASSWGEGQGETQYF.

CDR3: CASSLQSGGVSSYEQYF. The CDR3 region has the DNA TGTGCCAGCAGCTTACAATCCGGGGGGGTGAGCTCCTACGAGCAGTACTTC. The V call is TRBV7-2, the J call TRBJ2-7; 8 bases are shared with TRBD2. CDR1 is SGHTA and CDR2 is FQGNSA in the germline V gene. Trimming cost V 2 bases and J 0 bases; bases outside gene matches: 9. This CDR3 spans 17 amino acids.

The genes are TRBV12-3 or TRBV12-4 and TRBJ1-4; 9 positions match TRBD1. J was trimmed by 7 bases and V by 3 bases; bases with no gene match: 6. The length of the CDR3 is 15 residues. CDR3 in DNA: TGTGCCAGCAGTTTCAGACAGGGGGGAAGTGAAAAACTGTTTTTT. Translation: CASSFRQGGSEKLFF.

This sequence joins TRBV6-2 or TRBV6-3 and TRBJ2-7; D gene unclear. Germline lookup yields CDR1 MNHEY and CDR2 SVGEGT. CDR3 length: 18 amino acids. Trimming took 0 bases from V and 0 from J, leaving 18 bases between them. The CDR3 loop reads CASSYSPRQRGNSYEQYF. The CDR3 coding sequence is TGTGCCAGCAGTTACTCGCCCCGACAACGCGGAAACTCCTACGAGCAGTACTTC.

This clonotype has ten or more counts. The V and J genes are TRBV12-5 and TRBJ2-4; D uncertain. V gave up 1 base and J gave up 4 bases, with 5 bases separating them. The CDR3 totals 13 residues. Germline lookup yields CDR1 LGHNT and CDR2 FRNRAP. This CDR3 reads CASGLDRKNIQYF. The CDR3 nucleotides are TGTGCTAGTGGTTTGGACAGAAAAAACATTCAGTACTTC.

At least ten counts were recorded for this clonotype. The gene calls are TRBV13 and TRBJ2-7, with D possibly TRBD1 on 7 matching bases. Germline V gives CDR1 PRHDT, CDR2 FYEKMQ (reference sequence). CDR3 size: 15 residues. V was pared by 4 bases and J by 2 bases, with 15 bases between. CDR3 in amino acids: CASSWGGTATYEQYF. The DNA of the CDR3 is TGTGCCAGCAGCTGGGGCGGGACAGCTACCTACGAGCAGTACTTC.